The present TCR beta chain was sequenced within a study of identical twins. Template switching created a universal primer site, and the cDNA included unique molecular identifiers. TCRdb redid the calling of the 5' RACE reads with MiXCR, one entry per CDR3 protein. There are approximately 620,000 distinct CDR3 sequences in the sample; over 8.5% occur only once, and roughly 0.97% lies in the top ten. Trimming cost V 2 bases and J 3 bases, with 20 bases left between them. CDR1 and CDR2 from the germline V gene are MNHEY and SMNVEV (reference sequence). There are 17 residues in the CDR3. Another study also made use of these data, one on yellow fever vaccine responses in identical twins. This second study notes: Twin vaccine T cell responses reportedly seemed partly convergent, partly personalized.

The material sequenced was PBMCs. The sequence was collected from a woman younger than 30 in good health. This chain links TRBV27 with TRBJ2-7, with D possibly being TRBD1 (6 bases). Written as DNA, the CDR3 is TGTGCCAGCAGTTTAGAAGGGCCGGTGGGGACATTCTACGAGCAGTACTTC. The encoded protein is CASSLEGPVGTFYEQYF.